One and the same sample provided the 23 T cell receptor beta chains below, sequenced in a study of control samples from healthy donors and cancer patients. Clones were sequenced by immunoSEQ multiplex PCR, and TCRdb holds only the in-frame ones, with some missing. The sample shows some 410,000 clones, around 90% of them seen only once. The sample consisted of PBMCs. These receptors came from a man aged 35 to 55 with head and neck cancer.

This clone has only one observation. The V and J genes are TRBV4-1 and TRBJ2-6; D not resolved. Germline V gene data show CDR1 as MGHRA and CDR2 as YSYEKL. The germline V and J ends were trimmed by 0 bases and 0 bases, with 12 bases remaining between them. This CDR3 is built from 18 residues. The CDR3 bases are TGCGCCAGCAGCCAAGATGGGTTAGCCGGCTCTGGGGCCAACGTCCTGACTTTC. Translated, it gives CASSQDGLAGSGANVLTF.

CDR3 loop: CASSLWTGVEQYF. CDR3 nucleotides: TGTGCCAGCAGCTTATGGACAGGGGTCGAGCAGTACTTC. The chain recombines TRBV7-2 with TRBJ2-7, with TRBD1 matching over 9 bases. J was trimmed by 6 bases and V by 2 bases; bases with no gene match: 2. CDR1 and CDR2 from the germline V gene are SGHTA and FQGNSA. The CDR3 length is 13 residues.

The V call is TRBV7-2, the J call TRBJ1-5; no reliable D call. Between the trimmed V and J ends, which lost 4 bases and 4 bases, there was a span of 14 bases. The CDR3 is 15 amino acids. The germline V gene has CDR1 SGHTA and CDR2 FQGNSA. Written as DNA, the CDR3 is TGTGCCAGCAGCTCGGACGGGAGGTCAAATCAGCCCCAGCATTTT. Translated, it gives CASSSDGRSNQPQHF.

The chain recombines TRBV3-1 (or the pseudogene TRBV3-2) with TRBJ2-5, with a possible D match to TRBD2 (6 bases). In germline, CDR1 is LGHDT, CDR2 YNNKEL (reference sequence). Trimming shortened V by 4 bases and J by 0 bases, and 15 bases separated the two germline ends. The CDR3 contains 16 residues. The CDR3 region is CASSLWGGINQETQYF. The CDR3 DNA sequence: TGTGCCAGCAGCCTTTGGGGCGGGATAAACCAAGAGACCCAGTACTTC.

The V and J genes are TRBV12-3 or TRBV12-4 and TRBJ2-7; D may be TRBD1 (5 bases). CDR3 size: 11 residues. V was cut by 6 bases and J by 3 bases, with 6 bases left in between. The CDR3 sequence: CASSQGYEQYF. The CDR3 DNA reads TGTGCCAGCAGCCAGGGCTACGAGCAGTACTTC.

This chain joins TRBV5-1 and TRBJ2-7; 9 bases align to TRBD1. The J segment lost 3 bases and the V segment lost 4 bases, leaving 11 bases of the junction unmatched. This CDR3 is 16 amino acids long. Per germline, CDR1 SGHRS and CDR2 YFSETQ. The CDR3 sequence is CASSPGPGQGIYEQYF. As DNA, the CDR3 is TGCGCCAGCAGCCCGGGGCCGGGACAGGGAATCTACGAGCAGTACTTC.

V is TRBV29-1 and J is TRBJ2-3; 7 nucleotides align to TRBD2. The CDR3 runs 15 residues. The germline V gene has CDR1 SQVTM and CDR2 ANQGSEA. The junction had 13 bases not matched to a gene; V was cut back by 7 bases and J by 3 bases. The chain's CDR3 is CSARSDAGVTDTQYF. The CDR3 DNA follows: TGCAGCGCGCGTTCTGATGCGGGAGTAACAGATACGCAGTATTTT.

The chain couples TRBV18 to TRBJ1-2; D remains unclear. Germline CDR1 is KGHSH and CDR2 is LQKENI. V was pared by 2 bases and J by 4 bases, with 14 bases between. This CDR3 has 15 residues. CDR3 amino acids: CASSPEGTTFYGYTF. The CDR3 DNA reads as TGTGCCAGCTCACCAGAGGGCACAACTTTCTATGGCTACACCTTC.

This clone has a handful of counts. The CDR3 sequence: CASSYRRAQYSNQPQHF. The DNA of the CDR3 is TGTGCCAGCAGTTACAGACGGGCTCAGTATAGCAATCAGCCCCAGCATTTT. V usage is TRBV6-2 or TRBV6-3 and J usage is TRBJ1-5; D is unresolved. The CDR3 has 17 residues. Trimming stripped 2 bases from V and 0 bases from J, with 14 bases between. CDR1 and CDR2 from the germline V gene are MNHEY and SVGEGT.

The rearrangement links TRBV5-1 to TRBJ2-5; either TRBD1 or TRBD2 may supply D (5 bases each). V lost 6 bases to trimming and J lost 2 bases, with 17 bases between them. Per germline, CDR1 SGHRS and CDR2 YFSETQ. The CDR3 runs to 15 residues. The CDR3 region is CASTWGPTGQETQYF. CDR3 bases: TGCGCCAGCACCTGGGGACCGACGGGGCAAGAGACCCAGTACTTC.

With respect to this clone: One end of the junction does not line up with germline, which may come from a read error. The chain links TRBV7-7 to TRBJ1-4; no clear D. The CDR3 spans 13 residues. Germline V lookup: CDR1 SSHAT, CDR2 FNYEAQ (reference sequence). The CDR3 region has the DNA TGTGCTAGCAGCCGCCAGGAGCATGAAAAACTGTTTTTT. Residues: CASSRQEHEKLFF.

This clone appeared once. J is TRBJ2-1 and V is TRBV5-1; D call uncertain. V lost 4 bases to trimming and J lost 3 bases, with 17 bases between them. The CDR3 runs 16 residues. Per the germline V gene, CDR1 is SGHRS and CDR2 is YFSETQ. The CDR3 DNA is TGCGCCAGCAGCACCCGGCTTGGGCCTAGCTACAATGAGCAGTTCTTC. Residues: CASSTRLGPSYNEQFF.

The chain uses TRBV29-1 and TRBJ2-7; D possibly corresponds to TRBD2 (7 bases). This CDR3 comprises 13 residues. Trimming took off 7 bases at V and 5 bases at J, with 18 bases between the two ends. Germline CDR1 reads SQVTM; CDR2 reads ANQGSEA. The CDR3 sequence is CSALKGGVHEQYF. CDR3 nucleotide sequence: TGCAGCGCCTTAAAAGGGGGGGTCCACGAGCAGTACTTC.

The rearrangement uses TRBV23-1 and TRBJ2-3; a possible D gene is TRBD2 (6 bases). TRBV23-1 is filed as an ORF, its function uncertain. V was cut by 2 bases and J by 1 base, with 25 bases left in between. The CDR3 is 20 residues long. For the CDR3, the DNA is TGCGCCAGCAGTCAACCCCCCGGGACTTTCTCGGTGTATGGCACAGATACGCAGTATTTT. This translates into CASSQPPGTFSVYGTDTQYF.

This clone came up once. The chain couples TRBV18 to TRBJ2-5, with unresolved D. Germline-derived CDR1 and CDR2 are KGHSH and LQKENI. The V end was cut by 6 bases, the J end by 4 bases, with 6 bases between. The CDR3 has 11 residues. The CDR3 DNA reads TGTGCCAGCTCGAGCTTAGAGACCCAGTACTTC. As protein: CASSSLETQYF.

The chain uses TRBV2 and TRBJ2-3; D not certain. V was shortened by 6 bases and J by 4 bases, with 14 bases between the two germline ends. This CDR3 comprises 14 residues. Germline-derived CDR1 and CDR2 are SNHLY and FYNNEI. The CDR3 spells CASSRTPSADTQYF. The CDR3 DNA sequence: TGTGCCAGCAGCAGAACACCATCGGCAGATACGCAGTATTTT.

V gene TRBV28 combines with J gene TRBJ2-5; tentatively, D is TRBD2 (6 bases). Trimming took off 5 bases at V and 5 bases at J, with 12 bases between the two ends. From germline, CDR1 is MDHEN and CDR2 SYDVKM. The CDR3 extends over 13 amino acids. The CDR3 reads CASSGDLRETQYF. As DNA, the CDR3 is TGTGCCAGCAGTGGGGACTTGCGGGAGACCCAGTACTTC.

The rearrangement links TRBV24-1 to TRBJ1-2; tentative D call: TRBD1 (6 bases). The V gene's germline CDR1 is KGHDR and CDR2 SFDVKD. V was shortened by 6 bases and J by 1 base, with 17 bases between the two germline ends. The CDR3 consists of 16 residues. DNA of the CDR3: TGTGCCACCAGTTCGGGCAGGGAGGGGGTTAACTATGGCTACACCTTC. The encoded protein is CATSSGREGVNYGYTF.

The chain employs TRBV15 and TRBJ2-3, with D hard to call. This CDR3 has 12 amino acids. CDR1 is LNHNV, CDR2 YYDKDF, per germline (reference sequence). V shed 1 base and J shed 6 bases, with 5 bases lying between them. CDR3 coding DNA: TGTGCCACCAGCAGAGGCCCGGATACGCAGTATTTT. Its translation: CATSRGPDTQYF.

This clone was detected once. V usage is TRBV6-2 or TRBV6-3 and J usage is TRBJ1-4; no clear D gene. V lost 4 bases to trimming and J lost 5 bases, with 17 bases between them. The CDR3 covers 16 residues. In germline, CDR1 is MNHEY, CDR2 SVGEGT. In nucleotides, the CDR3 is TGTGCCAGCAGTTCCAGCTCCGCAGCCCAAAATGAAAAACTGTTTTTT. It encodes CASSSSSAAQNEKLFF.

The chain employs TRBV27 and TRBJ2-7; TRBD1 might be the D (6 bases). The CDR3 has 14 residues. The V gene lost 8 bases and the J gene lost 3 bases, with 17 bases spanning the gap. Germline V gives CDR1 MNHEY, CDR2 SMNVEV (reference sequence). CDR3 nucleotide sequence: TGTGCCAGCGGGGGCCCCTACACGAACTACGAGCAGTACTTC. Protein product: CASGGPYTNYEQYF.

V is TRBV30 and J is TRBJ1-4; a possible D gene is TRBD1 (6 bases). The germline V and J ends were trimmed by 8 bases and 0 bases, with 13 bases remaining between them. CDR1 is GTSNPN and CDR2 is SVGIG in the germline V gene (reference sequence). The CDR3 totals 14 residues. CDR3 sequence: CAQQGMATNEKLFF. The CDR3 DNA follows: TGTGCCCAACAGGGAATGGCAACTAATGAAAAACTGTTTTTT. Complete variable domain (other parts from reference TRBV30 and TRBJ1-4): SQTIHQWPATLVQPVGSPLSLECTVEGTSNPNLYWYRQAAGRGLQLLFYSVGIGQISSEVPQNLSASRPQDRQFILSSKKLLLSDSGFYLCAQQGMATNEKLFFGSGTQLSVL.

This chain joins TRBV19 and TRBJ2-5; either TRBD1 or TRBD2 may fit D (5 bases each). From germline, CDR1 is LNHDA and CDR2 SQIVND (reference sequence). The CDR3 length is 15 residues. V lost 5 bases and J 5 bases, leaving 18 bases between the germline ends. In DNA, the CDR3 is TGTGCCAGTAGTGGGGGTTTGGGCACCCGTGAGACCCAGTACTTC. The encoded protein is CASSGGLGTRETQYF.